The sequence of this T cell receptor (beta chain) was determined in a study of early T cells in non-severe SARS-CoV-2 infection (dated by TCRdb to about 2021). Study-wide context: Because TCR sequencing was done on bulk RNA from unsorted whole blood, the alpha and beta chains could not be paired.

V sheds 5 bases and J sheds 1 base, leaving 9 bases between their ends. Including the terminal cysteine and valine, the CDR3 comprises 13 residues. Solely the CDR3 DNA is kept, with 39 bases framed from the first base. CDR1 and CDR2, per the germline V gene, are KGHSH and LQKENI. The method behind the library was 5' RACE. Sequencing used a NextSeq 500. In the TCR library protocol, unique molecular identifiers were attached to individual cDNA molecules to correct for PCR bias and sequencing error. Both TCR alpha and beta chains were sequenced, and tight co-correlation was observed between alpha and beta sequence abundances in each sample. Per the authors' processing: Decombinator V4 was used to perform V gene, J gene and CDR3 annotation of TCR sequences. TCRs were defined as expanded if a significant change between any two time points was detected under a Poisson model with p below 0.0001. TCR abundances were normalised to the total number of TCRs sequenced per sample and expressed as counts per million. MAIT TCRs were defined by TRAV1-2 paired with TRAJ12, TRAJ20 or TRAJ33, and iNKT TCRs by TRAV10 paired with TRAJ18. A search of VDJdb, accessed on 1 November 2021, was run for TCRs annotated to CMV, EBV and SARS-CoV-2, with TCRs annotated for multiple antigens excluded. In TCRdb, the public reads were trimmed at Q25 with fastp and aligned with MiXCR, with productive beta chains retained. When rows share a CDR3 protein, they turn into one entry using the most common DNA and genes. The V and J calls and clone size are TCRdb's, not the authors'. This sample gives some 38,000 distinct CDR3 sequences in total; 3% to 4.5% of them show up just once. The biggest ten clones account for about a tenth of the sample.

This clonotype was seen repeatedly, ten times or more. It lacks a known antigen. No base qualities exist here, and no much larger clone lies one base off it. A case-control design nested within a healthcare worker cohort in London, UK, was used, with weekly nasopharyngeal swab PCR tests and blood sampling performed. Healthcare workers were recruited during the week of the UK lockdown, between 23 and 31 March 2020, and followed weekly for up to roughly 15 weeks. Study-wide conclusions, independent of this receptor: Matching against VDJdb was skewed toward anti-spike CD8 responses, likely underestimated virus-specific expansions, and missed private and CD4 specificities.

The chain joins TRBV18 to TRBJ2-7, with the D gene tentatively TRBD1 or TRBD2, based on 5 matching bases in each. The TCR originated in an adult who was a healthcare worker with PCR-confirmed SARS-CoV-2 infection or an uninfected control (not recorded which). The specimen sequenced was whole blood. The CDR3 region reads CASSTGLSYEQYV. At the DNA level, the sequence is TGTGCCAGCTCAACAGGACTTTCCTACGAGCAGTACGTC.